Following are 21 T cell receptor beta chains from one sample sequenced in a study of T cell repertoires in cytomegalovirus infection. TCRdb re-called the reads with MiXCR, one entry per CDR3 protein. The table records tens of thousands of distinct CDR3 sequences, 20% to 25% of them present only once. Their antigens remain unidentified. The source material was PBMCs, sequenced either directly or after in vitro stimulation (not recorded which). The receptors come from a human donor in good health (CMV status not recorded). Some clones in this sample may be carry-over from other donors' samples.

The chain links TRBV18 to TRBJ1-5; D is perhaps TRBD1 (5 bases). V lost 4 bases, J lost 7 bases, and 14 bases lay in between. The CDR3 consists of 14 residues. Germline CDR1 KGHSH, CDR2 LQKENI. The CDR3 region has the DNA TGTGCCAGCTCACTCCAGGGAGCCCAACAGCCCCAGCATTTT. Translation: CASSLQGAQQPQHF. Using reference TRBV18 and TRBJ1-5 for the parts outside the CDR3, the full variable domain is NAGVMQNPRHLVRRRGQEARLRCSPMKGHSHVYWYRQLPEEGLKFMVYLQKENIIDESGMPKERFSAEFPKEGPSILRIQQVVRGDSAAYFCASSLQGAQQPQHFGDGTRLSIL.

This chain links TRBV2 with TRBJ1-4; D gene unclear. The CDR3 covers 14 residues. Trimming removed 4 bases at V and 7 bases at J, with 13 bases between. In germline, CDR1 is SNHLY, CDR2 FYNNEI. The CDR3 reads CASSAATPIEKLFF. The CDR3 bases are TGTGCCAGCAGTGCGGCCACCCCCATTGAAAAACTGTTTTTT.

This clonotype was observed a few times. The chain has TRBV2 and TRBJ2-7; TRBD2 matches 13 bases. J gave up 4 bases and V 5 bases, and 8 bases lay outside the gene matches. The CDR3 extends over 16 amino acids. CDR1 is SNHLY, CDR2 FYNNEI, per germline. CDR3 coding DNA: TGTGCCAGCAGTAACCCGGGACTAGCGGGATTTTACGAGCAGTACTTC. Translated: CASSNPGLAGFYEQYF.

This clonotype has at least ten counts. This chain's CDR3 is CASSIDSLAGGPLTKNIQYF. CDR3 DNA sequence: TGTGCCAGTAGTATAGATTCCCTAGCGGGAGGGCCCCTAACCAAAAACATTCAGTACTTC. The chain employs TRBV19 and TRBJ2-4; TRBD2 agrees at 12 bases. In germline, CDR1 is LNHDA, CDR2 SQIVND (reference sequence). This CDR3 has 20 amino acids. Unmatched junction bases numbered 11, after V lost 0 bases and J lost 2 bases.

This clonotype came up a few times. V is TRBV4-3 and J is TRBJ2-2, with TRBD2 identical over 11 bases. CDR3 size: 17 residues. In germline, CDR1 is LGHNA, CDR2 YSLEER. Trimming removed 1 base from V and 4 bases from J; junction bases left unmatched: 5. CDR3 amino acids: CASSQGVSGRVTGELFF. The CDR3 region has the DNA TGCGCCAGCAGCCAAGGGGTTAGCGGGAGGGTCACCGGGGAGCTGTTTTTT.

The DNA for the CDR3 is TGTGCCAGCAGTTTCCGACCTTCTGGGGGCCCTGAAGCTTTCTTT. This sequence encodes CASSFRPSGGPEAFF. This chain uses TRBV6-1 with TRBJ1-1; D possibly corresponds to TRBD1 (6 bases). The CDR3 totals 15 residues. From germline, CDR1 is MNHNS and CDR2 SASEGT. Trimming left V 5 bases short and J 6 bases short, with 19 bases between.

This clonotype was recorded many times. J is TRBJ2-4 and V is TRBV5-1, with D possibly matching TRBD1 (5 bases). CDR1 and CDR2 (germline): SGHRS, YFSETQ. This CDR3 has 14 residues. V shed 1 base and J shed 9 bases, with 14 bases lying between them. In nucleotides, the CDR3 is TGCGCCAGCAGCTTGAGGACACCTAACAGCATTCAGTACTTC. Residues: CASSLRTPNSIQYF.

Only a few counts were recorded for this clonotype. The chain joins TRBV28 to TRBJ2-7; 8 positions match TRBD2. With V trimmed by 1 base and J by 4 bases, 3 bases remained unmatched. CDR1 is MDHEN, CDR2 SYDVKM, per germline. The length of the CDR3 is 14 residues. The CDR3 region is CASSLFTSGYEQYF. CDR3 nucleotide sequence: TGTGCCAGCAGTTTATTTACTAGCGGATACGAGCAGTACTTC.

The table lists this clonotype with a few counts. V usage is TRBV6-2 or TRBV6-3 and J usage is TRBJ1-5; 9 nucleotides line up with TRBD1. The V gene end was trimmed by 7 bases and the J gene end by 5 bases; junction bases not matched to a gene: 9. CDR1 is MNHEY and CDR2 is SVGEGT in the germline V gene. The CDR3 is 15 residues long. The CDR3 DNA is TGTGCCAGCACCCCCCGGGACAGGGTGGATCAGCCCCAGCATTTT. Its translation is CASTPRDRVDQPQHF.

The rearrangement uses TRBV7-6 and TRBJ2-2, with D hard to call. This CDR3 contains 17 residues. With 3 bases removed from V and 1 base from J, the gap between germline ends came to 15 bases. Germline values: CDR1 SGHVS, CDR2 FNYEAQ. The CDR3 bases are TGTGCCAGCAGCTTTCTCACGAGTCGAGAGAACACCGGGGAGCTGTTTTTT. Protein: CASSFLTSRENTGELFF.

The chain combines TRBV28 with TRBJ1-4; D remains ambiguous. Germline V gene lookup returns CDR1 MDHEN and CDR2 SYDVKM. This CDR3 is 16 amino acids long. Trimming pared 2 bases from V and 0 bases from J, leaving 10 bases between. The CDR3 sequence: CASSLRKVATNEKLFF. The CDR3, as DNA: TGTGCCAGCAGTTTACGAAAAGTTGCAACTAATGAAAAACTGTTTTTT.

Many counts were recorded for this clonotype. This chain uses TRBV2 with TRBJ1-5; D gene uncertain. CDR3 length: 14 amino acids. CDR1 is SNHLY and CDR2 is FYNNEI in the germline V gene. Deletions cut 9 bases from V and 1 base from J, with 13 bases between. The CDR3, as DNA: TGTGCCAGTAGTAAGGCGACCAGCAATCAGCCCCAGCATTTT. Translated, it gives CASSKATSNQPQHF.

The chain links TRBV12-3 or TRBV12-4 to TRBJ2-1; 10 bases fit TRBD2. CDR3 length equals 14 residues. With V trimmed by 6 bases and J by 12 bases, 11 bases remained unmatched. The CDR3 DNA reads TGTGCCAGCAGCAGCGGGGGGGACAATGAATTGCAGTTCTTC. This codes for CASSSGGDNELQFF.

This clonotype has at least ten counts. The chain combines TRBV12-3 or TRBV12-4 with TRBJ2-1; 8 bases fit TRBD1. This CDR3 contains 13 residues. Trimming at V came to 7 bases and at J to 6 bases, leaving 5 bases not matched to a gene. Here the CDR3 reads CASTGQAVNEQFF. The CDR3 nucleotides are TGTGCCAGCACGGGACAGGCTGTCAATGAGCAGTTCTTC.

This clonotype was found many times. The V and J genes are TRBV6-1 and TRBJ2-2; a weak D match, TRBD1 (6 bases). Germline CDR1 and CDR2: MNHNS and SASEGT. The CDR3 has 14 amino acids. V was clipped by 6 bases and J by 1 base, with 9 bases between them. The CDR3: CASSEGQNTGELFF. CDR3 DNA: TGTGCCAGCAGCGAGGGACAGAACACCGGGGAGCTGTTTTTT.

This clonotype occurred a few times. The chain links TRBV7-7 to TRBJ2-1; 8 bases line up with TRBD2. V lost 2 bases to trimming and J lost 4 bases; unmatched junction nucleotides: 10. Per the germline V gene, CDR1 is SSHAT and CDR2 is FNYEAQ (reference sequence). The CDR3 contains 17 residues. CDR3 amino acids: CASSLTGGPGLYNEQFF. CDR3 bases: TGTGCCAGCAGCTTAACGGGGGGGCCTGGGTTATACAATGAGCAGTTCTTC.

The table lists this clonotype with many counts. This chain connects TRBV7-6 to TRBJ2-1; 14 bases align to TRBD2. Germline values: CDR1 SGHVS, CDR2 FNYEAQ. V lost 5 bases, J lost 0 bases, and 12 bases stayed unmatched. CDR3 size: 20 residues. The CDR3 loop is CASSGYRTSGGQRSYNEQFF. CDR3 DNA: TGTGCCAGCAGCGGCTACAGGACTAGCGGGGGGCAACGCTCCTACAATGAGCAGTTCTTC.

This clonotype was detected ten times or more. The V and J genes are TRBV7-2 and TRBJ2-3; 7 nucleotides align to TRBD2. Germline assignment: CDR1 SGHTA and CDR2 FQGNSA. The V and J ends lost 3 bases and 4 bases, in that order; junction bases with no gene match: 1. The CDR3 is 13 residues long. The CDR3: CASSFRGADTQYF. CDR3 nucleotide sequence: TGTGCCAGCAGCTTCCGGGGGGCAGATACGCAGTATTTT.

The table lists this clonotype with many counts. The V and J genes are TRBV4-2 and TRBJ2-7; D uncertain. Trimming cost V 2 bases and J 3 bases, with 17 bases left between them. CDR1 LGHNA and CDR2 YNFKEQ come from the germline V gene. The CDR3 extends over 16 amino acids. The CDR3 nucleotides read TGTGCCAGCAGCCAAAAGGCTGGGGAAGTGGACTACGAGCAGTACTTC. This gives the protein CASSQKAGEVDYEQYF.

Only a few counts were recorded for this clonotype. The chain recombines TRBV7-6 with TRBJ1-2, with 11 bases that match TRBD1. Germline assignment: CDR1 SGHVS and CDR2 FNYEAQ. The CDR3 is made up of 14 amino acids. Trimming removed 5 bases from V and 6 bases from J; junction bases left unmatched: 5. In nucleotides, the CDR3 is TGTGCCAGCAGCCCCTGGACAGGGGGCGATGGCTACACCTTC. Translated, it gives CASSPWTGGDGYTF. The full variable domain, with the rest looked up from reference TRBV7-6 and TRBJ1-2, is GAGVSQSPRYKVTKRGQDVALRCDPISGHVSLYWYRQALGQGPEFLTYFNYEAQQDKSGLPNDRFSAERPEGSISTLTIQRTEQRDSAMYRCASSPWTGGDGYTFGSGTRLTVV.

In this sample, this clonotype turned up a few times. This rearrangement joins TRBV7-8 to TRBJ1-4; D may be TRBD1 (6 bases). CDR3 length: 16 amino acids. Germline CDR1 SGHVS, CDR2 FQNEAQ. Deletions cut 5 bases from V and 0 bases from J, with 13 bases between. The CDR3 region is CASSPGQPATNEKLFF. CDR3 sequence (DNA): TGTGCCAGCAGCCCCGGACAGCCTGCAACTAATGAAAAACTGTTTTTT.